The present TCR beta chain was sequenced within a study of blood T cell repertoires in COVID-19. Background on the study: Samples of COVID-19 (acute and convalescent) were obtained from the United States, Italy and Spain. T cells, B-cell-depleted T cells, or PBMCs supplied cDNA or gDNA.

Study processing details: It was from reference gene primer amplification that nucleated cell counts were estimated. The protocol was immunoSEQ multiplex PCR, while the TCRdb copy is restricted to in-frame clones and leaves out a portion. V, J and clone size reflect that table, while D and trimming were determined from the DNA. This repertoire shows around 290,000 clones, around 87% found once; its top ten account for approximately 7.8%. Germline assignment: CDR1 LNHDA and CDR2 SQIVND (reference sequence). This CDR3 comprises 14 residues. With 10 bases removed from V and 2 bases from J, the gap between germline ends came to 14 bases.

The specimen was peripheral blood. The chain uses TRBV19 and TRBJ1-4, with a weak D call TRBD1 (5 bases). The source is a woman aged 45-59 years who had recovered from COVID-19. CDR3 sequence (DNA): TGTGCCACTAGACAGACGGTGACTAATGAAAAACTGTTTTTT. Translating it yields CATRQTVTNEKLFF.